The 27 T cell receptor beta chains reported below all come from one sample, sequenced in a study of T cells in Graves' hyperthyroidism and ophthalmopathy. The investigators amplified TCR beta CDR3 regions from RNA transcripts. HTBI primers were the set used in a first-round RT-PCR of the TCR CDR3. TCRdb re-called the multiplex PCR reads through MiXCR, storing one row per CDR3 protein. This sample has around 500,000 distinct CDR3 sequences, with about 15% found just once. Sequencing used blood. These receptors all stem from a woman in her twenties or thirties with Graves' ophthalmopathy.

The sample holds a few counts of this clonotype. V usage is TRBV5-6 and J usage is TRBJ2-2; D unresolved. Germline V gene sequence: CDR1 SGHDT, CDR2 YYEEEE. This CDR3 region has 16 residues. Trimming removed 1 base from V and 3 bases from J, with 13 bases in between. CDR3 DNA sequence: TGTGCCAGCAGCTTGTGGGTCGGTCCGGACACCGGGGAGCTGTTTTTT. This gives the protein CASSLWVGPDTGELFF.

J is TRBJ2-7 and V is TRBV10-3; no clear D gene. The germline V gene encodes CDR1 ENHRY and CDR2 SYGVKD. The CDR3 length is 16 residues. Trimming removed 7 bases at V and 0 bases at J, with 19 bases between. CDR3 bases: TGTGCCATCAAGACGGGCAGTCCTGAAAACTCCTACGAGCAGTACTTC. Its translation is CAIKTGSPENSYEQYF.

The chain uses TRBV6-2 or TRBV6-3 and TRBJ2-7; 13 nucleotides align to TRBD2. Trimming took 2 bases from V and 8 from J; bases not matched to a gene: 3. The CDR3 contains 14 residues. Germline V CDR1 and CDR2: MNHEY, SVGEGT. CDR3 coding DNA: TGTGCCAGCAGTTACCGGACTAGCGGGAGACAGCAGTACTTC. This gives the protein CASSYRTSGRQQYF.

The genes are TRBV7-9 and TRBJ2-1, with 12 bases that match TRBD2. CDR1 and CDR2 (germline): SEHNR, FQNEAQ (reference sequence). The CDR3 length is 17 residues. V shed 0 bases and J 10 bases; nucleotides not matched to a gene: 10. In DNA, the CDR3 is TGTGCCAGCAGCTTAGCCCGGCTAGCGGGAGGGCCGCCGGAGCAGTTCTTC. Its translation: CASSLARLAGGPPEQFF.

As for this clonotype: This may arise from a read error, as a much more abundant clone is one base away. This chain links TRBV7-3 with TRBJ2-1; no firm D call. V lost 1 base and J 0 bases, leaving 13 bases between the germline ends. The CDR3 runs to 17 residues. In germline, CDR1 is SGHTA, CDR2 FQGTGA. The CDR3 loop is CASSLKTVFTSYNEQFF. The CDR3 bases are TGTGCCAGCAGCTTAAAGACTGTGTTTACCTCCTACAATGAGCAGTTCTTC.

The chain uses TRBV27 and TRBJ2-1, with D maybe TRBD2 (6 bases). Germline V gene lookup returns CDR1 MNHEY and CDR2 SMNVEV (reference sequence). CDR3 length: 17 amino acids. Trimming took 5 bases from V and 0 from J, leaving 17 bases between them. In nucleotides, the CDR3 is TGTGCCAGCAGTCAAAAGGGACTCCCGAGCTCCTACAATGAGCAGTTCTTC. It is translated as CASSQKGLPSSYNEQFF.

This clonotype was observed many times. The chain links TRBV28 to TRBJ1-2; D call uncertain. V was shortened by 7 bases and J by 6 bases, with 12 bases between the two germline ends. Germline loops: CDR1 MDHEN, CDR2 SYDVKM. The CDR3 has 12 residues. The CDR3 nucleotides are TGTGCCAGCAACGTGGGGAACCATGGCTACACCTTC. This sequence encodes CASNVGNHGYTF.

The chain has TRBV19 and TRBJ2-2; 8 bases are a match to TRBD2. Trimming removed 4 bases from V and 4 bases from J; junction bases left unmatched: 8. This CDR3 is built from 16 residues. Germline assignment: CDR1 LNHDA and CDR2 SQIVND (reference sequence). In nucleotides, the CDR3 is TGTGCCAGTAGTAGAGAAGCGGGAGTGGTCACCGGGGAGCTGTTTTTT. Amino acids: CASSREAGVVTGELFF. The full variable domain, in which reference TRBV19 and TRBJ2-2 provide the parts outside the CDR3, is DGGITQSPKYLFRKEGQNVTLSCEQNLNHDAMYWYRQDPGQGLRLIYYSQIVNDFQKGDIAEGYSVSREKKESFPLTVTSAQKNPTAFYLCASSREAGVVTGELFFGEGSRLTVL.

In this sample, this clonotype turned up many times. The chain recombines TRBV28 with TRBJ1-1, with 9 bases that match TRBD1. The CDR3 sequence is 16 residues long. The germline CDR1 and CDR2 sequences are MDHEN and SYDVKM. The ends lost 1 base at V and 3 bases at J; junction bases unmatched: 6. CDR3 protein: CASSLYRGLRYTEAFF. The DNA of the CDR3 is TGTGCCAGCAGTTTATACAGGGGGCTACGATACACTGAAGCTTTCTTT. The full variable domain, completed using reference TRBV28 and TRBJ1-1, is DVKVTQSSRYLVKRTGEKVFLECVQDMDHENMFWYRQDPGLGLRLIYFSYDVKMKEKGDIPEGYSVSREKKERFSLILESASTNQTSMYLCASSLYRGLRYTEAFFGQGTRLTVV.

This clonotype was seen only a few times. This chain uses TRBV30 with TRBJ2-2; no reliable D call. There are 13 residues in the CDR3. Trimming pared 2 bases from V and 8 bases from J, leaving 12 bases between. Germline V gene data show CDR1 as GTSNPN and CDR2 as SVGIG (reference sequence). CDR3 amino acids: CAWSPGRRGELFF. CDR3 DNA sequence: TGTGCCTGGAGTCCTGGTCGAAGGGGGGAGCTGTTTTTT.

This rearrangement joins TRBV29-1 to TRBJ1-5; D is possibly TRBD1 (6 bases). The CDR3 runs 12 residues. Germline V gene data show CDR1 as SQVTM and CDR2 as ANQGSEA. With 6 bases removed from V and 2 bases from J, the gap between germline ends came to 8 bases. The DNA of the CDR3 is TGCAGCGTACAGGGCGGCAATCAGCCCCAGCATTTT. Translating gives CSVQGGNQPQHF. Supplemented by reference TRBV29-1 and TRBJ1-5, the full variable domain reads SAVISQKPSRDICQRGTSLTIQCQVDSQVTMMFWYRQQPGQSLTLIATANQGSEATYESGFVIDKFPISRPNLTFSTLTVSNMSPEDSSIYLCSVQGGNQPQHFGDGTRLSIL.

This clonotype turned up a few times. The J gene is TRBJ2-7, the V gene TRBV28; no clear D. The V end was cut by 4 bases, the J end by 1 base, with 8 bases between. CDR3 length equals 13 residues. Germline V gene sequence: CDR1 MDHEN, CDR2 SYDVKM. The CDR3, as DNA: TGTGCCAGCAGTTGGGCCAGATCCTACGAGCAGTACTTC. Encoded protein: CASSWARSYEQYF.

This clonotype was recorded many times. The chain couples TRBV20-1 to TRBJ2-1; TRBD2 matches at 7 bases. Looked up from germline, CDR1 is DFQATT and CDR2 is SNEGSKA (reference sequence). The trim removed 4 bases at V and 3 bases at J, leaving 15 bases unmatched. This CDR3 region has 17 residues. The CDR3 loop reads CSATSTGLRQIYNEQFF. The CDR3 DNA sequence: TGCAGTGCTACTTCTACGGGACTACGACAGATCTACAATGAGCAGTTCTTC.

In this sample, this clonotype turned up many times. CDR3 loop: CASSPMNTEAFF. The CDR3, as DNA: TGTGCCAGCAGCCCAATGAACACTGAAGCTTTCTTT. The genes are TRBV12-3 or TRBV12-4 and TRBJ1-1; no reliable D call. This CDR3 region has 12 residues. V dropped 6 bases and J dropped 0 bases, with 5 bases sitting between them.

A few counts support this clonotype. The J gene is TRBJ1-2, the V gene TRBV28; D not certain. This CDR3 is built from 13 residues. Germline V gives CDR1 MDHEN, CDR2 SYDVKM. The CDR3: CASLGITGDGYTF. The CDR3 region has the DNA TGTGCTTCTTTGGGAATTACGGGAGATGGCTACACCTTC.

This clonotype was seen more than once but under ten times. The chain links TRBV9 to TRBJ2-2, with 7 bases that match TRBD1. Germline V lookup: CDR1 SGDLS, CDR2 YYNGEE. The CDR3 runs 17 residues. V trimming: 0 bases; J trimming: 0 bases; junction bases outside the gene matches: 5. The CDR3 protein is CASSVASGTANTGELFF. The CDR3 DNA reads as TGTGCCAGCAGCGTAGCTTCCGGGACAGCGAACACCGGGGAGCTGTTTTTT.

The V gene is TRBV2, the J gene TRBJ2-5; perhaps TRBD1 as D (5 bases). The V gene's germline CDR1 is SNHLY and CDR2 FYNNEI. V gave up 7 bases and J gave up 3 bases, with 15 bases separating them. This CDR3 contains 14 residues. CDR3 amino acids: CASKPDREKETQYF. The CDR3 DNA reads TGTGCCAGCAAGCCTGACAGAGAGAAAGAGACCCAGTACTTC.

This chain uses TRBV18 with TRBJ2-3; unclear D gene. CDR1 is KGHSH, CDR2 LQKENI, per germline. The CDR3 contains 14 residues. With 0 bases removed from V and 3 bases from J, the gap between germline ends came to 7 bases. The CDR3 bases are TGTGCCAGCTCACCACCCGCCATAACAGATACGCAGTATTTT. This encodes CASSPPAITDTQYF.

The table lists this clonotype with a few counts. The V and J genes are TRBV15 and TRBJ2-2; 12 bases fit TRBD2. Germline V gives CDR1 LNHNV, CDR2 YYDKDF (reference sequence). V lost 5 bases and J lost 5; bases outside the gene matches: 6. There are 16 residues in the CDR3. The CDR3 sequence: CATSGPGTSGTGELFF. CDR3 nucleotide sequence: TGTGCCACCAGCGGTCCCGGGACTAGCGGGACCGGGGAGCTGTTTTTT.

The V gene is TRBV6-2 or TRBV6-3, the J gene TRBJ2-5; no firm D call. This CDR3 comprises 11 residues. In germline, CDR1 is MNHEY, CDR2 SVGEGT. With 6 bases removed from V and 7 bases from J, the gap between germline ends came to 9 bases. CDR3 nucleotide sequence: TGTGCCAGCAGAGACGGCGGGACCCAGTACTTC. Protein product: CASRDGGTQYF.

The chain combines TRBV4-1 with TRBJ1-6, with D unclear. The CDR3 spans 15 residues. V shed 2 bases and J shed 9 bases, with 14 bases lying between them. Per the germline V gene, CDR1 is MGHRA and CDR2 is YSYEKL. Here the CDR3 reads CASSQHHAGSSPLHF. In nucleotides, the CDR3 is TGCGCCAGCAGCCAACATCATGCGGGGAGTTCACCCCTCCACTTT.

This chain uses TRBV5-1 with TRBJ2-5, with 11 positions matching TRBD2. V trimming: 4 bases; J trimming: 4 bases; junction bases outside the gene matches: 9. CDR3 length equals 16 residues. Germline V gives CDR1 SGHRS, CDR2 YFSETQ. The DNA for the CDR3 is TGCGCCAGCAGCCTGGGCCCCGGGACTAGCGGAGAGACCCAGTACTTC. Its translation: CASSLGPGTSGETQYF. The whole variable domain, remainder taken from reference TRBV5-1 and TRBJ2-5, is KAGVTQTPRYLIKTRGQQVTLSCSPISGHRSVSWYQQTPGQGLQFLFEYFSETQRNKGNFPGRFSGRQFSNSRSEMNVSTLELGDSALYLCASSLGPGTSGETQYFGPGTRLLVL.

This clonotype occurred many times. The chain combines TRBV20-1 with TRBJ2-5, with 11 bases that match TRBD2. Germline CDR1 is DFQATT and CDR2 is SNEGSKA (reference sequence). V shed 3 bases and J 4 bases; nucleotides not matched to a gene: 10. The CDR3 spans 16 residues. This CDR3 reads CSASFLAGGPRETQYF. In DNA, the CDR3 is TGCAGTGCTAGTTTTTTAGCGGGAGGGCCGCGAGAGACCCAGTACTTC.

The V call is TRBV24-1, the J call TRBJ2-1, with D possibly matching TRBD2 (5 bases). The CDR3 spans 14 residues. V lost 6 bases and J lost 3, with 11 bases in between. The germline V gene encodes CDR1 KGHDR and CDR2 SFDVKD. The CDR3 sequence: CATSLSGIYNEQFF. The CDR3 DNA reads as TGTGCCACCAGTTTGTCGGGGATCTACAATGAGCAGTTCTTC.

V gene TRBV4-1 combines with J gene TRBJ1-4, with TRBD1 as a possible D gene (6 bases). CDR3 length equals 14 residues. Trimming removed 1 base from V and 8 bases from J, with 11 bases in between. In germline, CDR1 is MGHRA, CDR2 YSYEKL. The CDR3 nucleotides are TGCGCCAGCAGCCAAGGCGCCGGGACAGAAAAACTGTTTTTT. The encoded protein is CASSQGAGTEKLFF.

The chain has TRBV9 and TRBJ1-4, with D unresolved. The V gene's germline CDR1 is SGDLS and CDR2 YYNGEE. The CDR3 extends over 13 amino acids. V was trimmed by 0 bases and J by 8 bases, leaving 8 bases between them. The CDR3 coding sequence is TGTGCCAGCAGCGTAGCTACTGGGGAAAAACTGTTTTTT. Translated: CASSVATGEKLFF.

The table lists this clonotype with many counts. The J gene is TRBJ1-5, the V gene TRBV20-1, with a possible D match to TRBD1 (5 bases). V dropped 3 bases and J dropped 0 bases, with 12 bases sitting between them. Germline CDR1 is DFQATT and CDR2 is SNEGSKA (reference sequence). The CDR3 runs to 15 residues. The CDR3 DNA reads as TGCAGTGCTAGTCCTTCGGGGCTTAGCAATCAGCCCCAGCATTTT. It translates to CSASPSGLSNQPQHF.